A selection of T cell receptor beta chains follows, all from one sample in a study of vaccination and CD4 T cells after COVID-19. TCRdb reprocessed the PCR reads with MiXCR, giving one entry per CDR3 protein. The repertoire holds over 15,000 distinct CDR3 sequences, around 79% seen once, with about 9.6% in the top ten. Their recognized antigens are unknown. Source: CD4+ T cells from blood, cultured in vitro, taken after SARS-CoV-2 vaccination. The source of these receptors is a human donor who received a COVID-19 vaccine. Each CDR3 is given with its conserved first and last residue. A D gene is named only where the DNA matches it firmly. Not all rows give a size; the values are once, few, many and, for expanded clones, a class.

TRBJ2-1 | few | TRBV9 | TRBD2 | CASSVDPGGPNEQFF | TGTGCCAGCAGCGTAGACCCGGGGGGGCCCAATGAGCAGTTCTTC
TRBJ1-4 | NA | TRBV7-2 | TRBD1 | CASSLTSGTGEKLFF | TGTGCCAGCAGCTTAACCTCGGGGACAGGGGAAAAACTGTTTTTT
TRBJ1-1 | NA | TRBV6-2/TRBV6-3 | NA | CASSYGAGNTEAFF | TGTGCCAGCAGTTACGGGGCCGGGAACACTGAAGCTTTCTTT
TRBJ1-1 | NA | TRBV2 | NA | CASEGGPLNTEAFF | TGTGCCAGCGAGGGGGGCCCTTTGAACACTGAAGCTTTCTTT
TRBJ2-1 | few | TRBV6-5 | TRBD2 | CASSYSPSGGLYNEQFF | TGTGCCAGCAGTTACTCTCCTAGCGGGGGGCTCTACAATGAGCAGTTCTTC
TRBJ2-2 | NA | TRBV2 | NA | CASIRDRNTGELFF | TGTGCCAGCATCCGAGACAGGAACACCGGGGAGCTGTTTTTT
TRBJ1-2 | NA | TRBV30 | NA | CAWDSSRVSSNYGYTF | TGTGCCTGGGATAGCTCCAGGGTATCATCTAACTATGGCTACACCTTC
TRBJ2-7 | NA | TRBV6-1 | TRBD2 | CASRAGGAQYF | TGTGCCAGCAGGGCGGGGGGGGCGCAGTACTTC
TRBJ2-3 | NA | TRBV11-3 | TRBD2 | CASSLGRGGWTDTQYF | TGTGCCAGCAGCTTAGGGCGGGGGGGCTGGACAGATACGCAGTATTTT
TRBJ2-5 | NA | TRBV24-1 | TRBD2 | CATSGGRGGFQETQYF | TGTGCCACCAGCGGGGGTCGGGGGGGATTCCAAGAGACACAGTACTTC
TRBJ2-7 | NA | TRBV2 | NA | CASSELITSYEQYF | TGTGCCAGCAGTGAACTGATTACCTCCTACGAGCAGTACTTC
TRBJ1-2 | once | TRBV28 | TRBD1 | CASSTGQVTYGYTF | TGTGCCAGCAGCACGGGACAGGTGACCTATGGCTACACCTTC
TRBJ1-1 | NA | TRBV25-1 | TRBD1 | CASTTIGQGPSTEAFF | TGTGCCAGCACCACCATTGGACAGGGACCGAGCACTGAAGCTTTCTTT